Presented here are 32 T cell receptor beta chains from one specimen sequenced in a study of shared clonotypes between healthy human individuals (dated by TCRdb to about 2020). Library generation was performed with the immunoSEQ multiplex PCR assay. TCRdb took over this immuneACCESS table, retaining in-frame rearrangements with V and J assigned. Such tables are incomplete; in checked studies, under half of the missing clones stem from an unresolved V gene, and the remainder is unexplained. The sample profile shows under 1,100,000 clones; about 70% of them were found once. The top ten clonotypes cover approximately 1.5% of the sample. The sequencing input was memory CD4+ T cells sorted from blood. The cell subset or site label for this specimen denotes: CD45RA-negative fraction. Receptor source: a man between 18 and 29 years old in good health.

This clone has just a few counts. Distinct nucleotide sequences in the sample also encode this CDR3. The J gene is TRBJ2-3, the V gene TRBV5-4, with TRBD1 matching over 8 bases. Trimming cost V 4 bases and J 1 base; bases outside gene matches: 5. In germline, CDR1 is SGHNT, CDR2 YYREEE (reference sequence). CDR3 length equals 15 residues. CDR3 coding DNA: TGTGCCAGCAGCCGTGGACAGGGAGGCACAGATACGCAGTATTTT. This encodes CASSRGQGGTDTQYF.

This chain joins TRBV11-2 and TRBJ2-1; D not resolved. The CDR3 covers 13 residues. Germline CDR1 and CDR2: SGHAT and FQNNGV. V was shortened by 0 bases and J by 9 bases, with 9 bases between the two germline ends. The CDR3 bases are TGTGCCAGCAGCTTAGAGGTGCTTACTGAGCAGTTCTTC. Encoded protein: CASSLEVLTEQFF.

The chain has TRBV5-1 and TRBJ2-7; D assignment may be TRBD1 or TRBD2 (6 bases each). The CDR3 has 15 amino acids. Germline V gene lookup returns CDR1 SGHRS and CDR2 YFSETQ. V lost 0 bases and J lost 3, with 13 bases in between. The CDR3 DNA follows: TGCGCCAGCAGCTTGGAGGGGGGCAGCATCTACGAGCAGTACTTC. This sequence encodes CASSLEGGSIYEQYF.

V gene TRBV15 combines with J gene TRBJ2-3; TRBD2 matches at 7 bases. V was clipped by 5 bases and J by 2 bases; unmatched bases: 7. Per germline, CDR1 LNHNV and CDR2 YYDKDF (reference sequence). This CDR3 comprises 15 residues. This CDR3 reads CATSQRGQDTDTQYF. CDR3 nucleotides: TGTGCCACCAGCCAGCGGGGCCAGGACACAGATACGCAGTATTTT.

This clone showed up just once. The chain joins TRBV5-5 to TRBJ1-2; a possible D gene is TRBD1 (6 bases). There are 13 residues in the CDR3. Germline CDR1 reads SGHKS; CDR2 reads YYEKEE (reference sequence). V lost 4 bases to trimming and J lost 4 bases, with 11 bases between them. This CDR3 is CASSPDSLYGYTF. CDR3 in DNA: TGTGCCAGCAGCCCGGACAGTCTCTATGGCTACACCTTC.

The V call is TRBV27, the J call TRBJ1-1; 8 positions match TRBD1. This CDR3 is 15 amino acids long. Germline CDR1 MNHEY, CDR2 SMNVEV (reference sequence). V lost 5 bases and J lost 0; bases outside the gene matches: 5. The CDR3 nucleotides are TGTGCCAGCAGTATCCAGACAGGGGTGAACACTGAAGCTTTCTTT. Translation gives CASSIQTGVNTEAFF.

To note about this clone: The sample contains more than one DNA sequence encoding this CDR3. The V and J genes are TRBV30 and TRBJ2-2; D remains unclear. The CDR3 runs 11 residues. V was cut by 3 bases and J by 5 bases, with 4 bases left in between. The germline gives CDR1 GTSNPN, CDR2 SVGIG (reference sequence). The CDR3, as DNA: TGTGCCTGGAGGGGGACCGGGGAGCTGTTTTTT. Residues: CAWRGTGELFF.

The CDR3 region is CASSMALPTRPETQYF. CDR3 coding DNA: TGTGCCAGTAGTATGGCACTGCCGACTAGACCTGAGACCCAGTACTTC. The chain is built from TRBV19 and TRBJ2-5; possibly TRBD2 for D (6 bases). The germline gives CDR1 LNHDA, CDR2 SQIVND (reference sequence). The V end was cut by 3 bases, the J end by 5 bases, with 19 bases between. CDR3 length: 16 residues.

The rearrangement uses TRBV7-2 and TRBJ2-3; perhaps TRBD2 as D (5 bases). Trimming cost V 5 bases and J 3 bases, with 18 bases left between them. Germline-derived CDR1 and CDR2 are SGHTA and FQGNSA. The CDR3 contains 16 residues. CDR3 in DNA: TGTGCCAGCAGCCTGAACCTAGCCTCACCAACAGATACGCAGTATTTT. Translated, it gives CASSLNLASPTDTQYF.

The chain joins TRBV19 to TRBJ2-1; TRBD2 matches 7 bases. CDR1 is LNHDA, CDR2 SQIVND, per germline (reference sequence). There are 15 residues in the CDR3. V shed 6 bases and J 9 bases; nucleotides not matched to a gene: 14. CDR3 bases: TGTGCCAGTAGGCGAAGCGGGGCCAGGAGTGGTGAGCAGTTCTTC. It encodes CASRRSGARSGEQFF.

This clone has a handful of counts. The chain combines TRBV28 with TRBJ1-4; TRBD1 might be the D (6 bases). CDR1 and CDR2 from the germline V gene are MDHEN and SYDVKM. Deletions cut 2 bases from V and 0 bases from J, with 16 bases between. The length of the CDR3 is 18 residues. The CDR3 sequence: CASSLLVITGSTNEKLFF. The CDR3 coding sequence is TGTGCCAGCAGTTTACTCGTGATCACAGGGTCAACTAATGAAAAACTGTTTTTT.

For this clone: The same CDR3 is also encoded by other DNA sequences in this sample. The chain links TRBV27 to TRBJ1-2, with D tentatively TRBD1 (5 bases). This CDR3 comprises 13 residues. V lost 0 bases, J lost 3 bases, and 5 bases lay in between. Germline V gene data show CDR1 as MNHEY and CDR2 as SMNVEV (reference sequence). The CDR3 reads CASSLSGDYGYTF. CDR3 sequence (DNA): TGTGCCAGCAGTTTATCAGGGGACTATGGCTACACCTTC.

This clone is a singleton in its sample. The rearrangement uses TRBV30 and TRBJ2-7; 8 nucleotides align to TRBD1. The V segment lost 4 bases and the J segment 4 bases; nucleotides outside the gene matches: 9. CDR3 length: 14 residues. The germline V gene encodes CDR1 GTSNPN and CDR2 SVGIG (reference sequence). CDR3 residues: CAWNRDRWGYEQYF. The DNA for the CDR3 is TGTGCCTGGAACAGGGACAGGTGGGGGTACGAGCAGTACTTC.

This clone was picked up a small number of times. The chain joins TRBV27 to TRBJ2-7, with D hard to call. Germline V gene data show CDR1 as MNHEY and CDR2 as SMNVEV (reference sequence). CDR3 length: 13 residues. V lost 4 bases to trimming and J lost 4 bases, with 11 bases between them. This chain's CDR3 is CASSSIADYEQYF. In nucleotides, the CDR3 is TGTGCCAGCAGTTCAATCGCCGATTACGAGCAGTACTTC.

V is TRBV28 and J is TRBJ2-1; 7 bases map to TRBD1. Germline V gene data show CDR1 as MDHEN and CDR2 as SYDVKM. This CDR3 is built from 16 residues. Trimming at V came to 5 bases and at J to 0 bases, leaving 7 bases not matched to a gene. Here the CDR3 DNA reads TGTGCCAGCAGTGGCACAGGGGACCCCTCCTACAATGAGCAGTTCTTC. Protein product: CASSGTGDPSYNEQFF.

The chain carries TRBV15 and TRBJ2-7, with D possibly matching TRBD1 (6 bases). Trimming stripped 1 base from V and 2 bases from J, with 12 bases between. From germline, CDR1 is LNHNV and CDR2 YYDKDF (reference sequence). The CDR3 totals 15 residues. The CDR3 DNA sequence: TGTGCCACCAGCAGAGCTCGTACAGGGCCCTACGAGCAGTACTTC. Amino acid sequence: CATSRARTGPYEQYF. The whole variable domain, filled in from reference TRBV15 and TRBJ2-7, reads DAMVIQNPRYQVTQFGKPVTLSCSQTLNHNVMYWYQQKSSQAPKLLFHYYDKDFNNEADTPDNFQSRRPNTSFCFLDIRSPGLGDTAMYLCATSRARTGPYEQYFGPGTRLTVT.

A remark on this clone: Distinct nucleotide sequences in the sample also encode this CDR3. The chain combines TRBV30 with TRBJ2-5; D remains ambiguous. Germline-derived CDR1 and CDR2 are GTSNPN and SVGIG (reference sequence). V was trimmed by 0 bases and J by 5 bases, leaving 7 bases between them. The CDR3 runs 12 residues. The CDR3 reads CAWSVQGETQYF. The CDR3 DNA sequence: TGTGCCTGGAGTGTACAAGGGGAGACCCAGTACTTC.

J is TRBJ2-7 and V is TRBV7-9; 8 bases line up with TRBD2. J gave up 6 bases and V 1 base, and 11 bases lay outside the gene matches. Looked up from germline, CDR1 is SEHNR and CDR2 is FQNEAQ (reference sequence). The CDR3 runs to 16 residues. Here the CDR3 reads CASSLVSGTRGREQYF. In DNA, the CDR3 is TGTGCCAGCAGCTTAGTTAGCGGGACTAGGGGCCGCGAGCAGTACTTC.

This chain links TRBV18 with TRBJ2-1; D is unclear. The germline gives CDR1 KGHSH, CDR2 LQKENI. CDR3 size: 14 residues. Trimming pared 4 bases from V and 3 bases from J, leaving 10 bases between. The CDR3 is CASSRPKGYNEQFF. The CDR3 DNA is TGTGCCAGCTCACGACCCAAAGGCTACAATGAGCAGTTCTTC. Drawing the rest from reference TRBV18 and TRBJ2-1, the complete variable domain is NAGVMQNPRHLVRRRGQEARLRCSPMKGHSHVYWYRQLPEEGLKFMVYLQKENIIDESGMPKERFSAEFPKEGPSILRIQQVVRGDSAAYFCASSRPKGYNEQFFGPGTRLTVL.

CDR3 sequence reads: CASSSQGAGNTEAFF. As DNA, the CDR3 is TGTGCCAGCAGCTCCCAGGGGGCCGGGAACACTGAAGCTTTCTTT. The V and J genes are TRBV11-2 and TRBJ1-1, with TRBD1 matching over 8 bases. Per the germline V gene, CDR1 is SGHAT and CDR2 is FQNNGV. The CDR3 is 15 amino acids. J lost 1 base, V lost 4 bases, and 5 bases had no gene match.

V gene TRBV7-2 combines with J gene TRBJ2-7, with D perhaps TRBD1 (5 bases). V was clipped by 1 base and J by 3 bases, with 10 bases between them. CDR1 and CDR2 (germline): SGHTA, FQGNSA. The CDR3 contains 14 residues. Here the CDR3 reads CASSLVPGNYEQYF. The CDR3 coding sequence is TGTGCCAGCAGCTTAGTTCCAGGGAACTACGAGCAGTACTTC.

The chain uses TRBV6-1 and TRBJ2-7, with D possibly being TRBD2 (6 bases). The V and J ends lost 4 bases and 3 bases respectively, with 13 bases between them. The CDR3 contains 14 residues. Germline V gene sequence: CDR1 MNHNS, CDR2 SASEGT. The CDR3 DNA reads as TGTGCCAGCAGTGGCGGACTAACTCTCTACGAGCAGTACTTC. Translation gives CASSGGLTLYEQYF.

This clone was seen a handful of times. This chain uses TRBV5-1 with TRBJ2-5, with 10 bases lining up with TRBD2. CDR3 length: 17 amino acids. The V gene's germline CDR1 is SGHRS and CDR2 YFSETQ. Trimming at V came to 0 bases and at J to 1 base, leaving 6 bases not matched to a gene. The CDR3 spells CASSLEAGGPSQETQYF. The CDR3 region has the DNA TGCGCCAGCAGCTTGGAAGCGGGGGGGCCAAGCCAAGAGACCCAGTACTTC.

The V and J genes are TRBV7-9 and TRBJ2-5, with 13 bases fitting TRBD2. The CDR3 loop spans 18 amino acids. CDR1 is SEHNR and CDR2 is FQNEAQ in the germline V gene (reference sequence). After removal of 5 bases from V and 2 bases from J, the junction contained 11 bases not matched to a gene. The CDR3 protein is CASSMSSRLAGGQETQYF. The CDR3 bases are TGTGCCAGCAGCATGTCCTCCCGACTAGCGGGGGGTCAAGAGACCCAGTACTTC.

The V call is TRBV28, the J call TRBJ2-7; TRBD1 matches at 7 bases. The V and J ends lost 6 bases and 3 bases, in that order; junction bases with no gene match: 11. Germline lookup yields CDR1 MDHEN and CDR2 SYDVKM. The CDR3 runs 15 residues. The CDR3 coding sequence is TGTGCCAGCAGGGCCGCGGACAGGAGAAACTACGAGCAGTACTTC. It encodes CASRAADRRNYEQYF.

This clone has just a few counts. The chain combines TRBV5-8 with TRBJ1-1, with 9 bases that match TRBD1. With V trimmed by 0 bases and J by 8 bases, 2 bases remained unmatched. The germline V gene encodes CDR1 SGHTS and CDR2 YDEGEE. The CDR3 covers 13 residues. The CDR3 DNA is TGTGCCAGCAGCTTGGTGACAGGGGGGGAAGCTTTCTTT. Its protein product is CASSLVTGGEAFF.

In its sample, this clone was seen a few times. The J gene is TRBJ1-1, the V gene TRBV18, with D unclear. The CDR3 loop spans 14 amino acids. CDR1 is KGHSH, CDR2 LQKENI, per germline. V lost 6 bases and J 0 bases, leaving 11 bases between the germline ends. This chain's CDR3 is CASSPRSLNTEAFF. The CDR3 coding sequence is TGTGCCAGCTCTCCGCGGAGTTTGAACACTGAAGCTTTCTTT.

This chain links TRBV7-9 with TRBJ2-7, with no clear D. The germline V gene encodes CDR1 SEHNR and CDR2 FQNEAQ (reference sequence). The length of the CDR3 is 15 residues. V was trimmed by 4 bases and J by 2 bases, leaving 15 bases between them. The CDR3 region is CASSSPEFATYEQYF. The DNA for the CDR3 is TGTGCCAGCAGCTCCCCGGAGTTTGCAACCTACGAGCAGTACTTC.

V usage is TRBV29-1 and J usage is TRBJ1-2, with 7 nucleotides matching TRBD1. Germline V lookup: CDR1 SQVTM, CDR2 ANQGSEA. V lost 6 bases to trimming and J lost 5 bases; unmatched junction nucleotides: 3. The CDR3 extends over 11 amino acids. The CDR3 DNA sequence: TGCAGCGTCATGACAGGGTATGGCTACACCTTC. Amino acids: CSVMTGYGYTF.

This clone was recorded only once. V and J are TRBV5-1 and TRBJ2-5, with D hard to call. V dropped 0 bases and J dropped 4 bases, with 22 bases sitting between them. Germline CDR1 is SGHRS and CDR2 is YFSETQ. CDR3 length equals 18 residues. The CDR3 coding sequence is TGCGCCAGCAGCTTGGAAGCGCGGAAGAACAATTTGGGAGAGACCCAGTACTTC. Translation gives CASSLEARKNNLGETQYF.

The rearrangement joins TRBV7-2 to TRBJ2-7; D could derive from TRBD1 or TRBD2 (5 bases each). Germline lookup yields CDR1 SGHTA and CDR2 FQGNSA. The V end lost 5 bases, the J end lost 0 bases, and 14 bases lay between the germline ends. The CDR3 runs 15 residues. The CDR3 here is CASSPRGGASYEQYF. CDR3 nucleotide sequence: TGTGCCAGCAGCCCACGTGGGGGTGCCTCCTACGAGCAGTACTTC.

V usage is TRBV7-2 and J usage is TRBJ2-2; unclear D gene. Per the germline V gene, CDR1 is SGHTA and CDR2 is FQGNSA. Trimming took 1 base from V and 9 from J, leaving 12 bases between them. The CDR3 loop spans 14 amino acids. The CDR3 loop is CASSLELVGRELFF. In DNA, the CDR3 is TGTGCCAGCAGCTTAGAGCTAGTAGGGAGGGAGCTGTTTTTT.